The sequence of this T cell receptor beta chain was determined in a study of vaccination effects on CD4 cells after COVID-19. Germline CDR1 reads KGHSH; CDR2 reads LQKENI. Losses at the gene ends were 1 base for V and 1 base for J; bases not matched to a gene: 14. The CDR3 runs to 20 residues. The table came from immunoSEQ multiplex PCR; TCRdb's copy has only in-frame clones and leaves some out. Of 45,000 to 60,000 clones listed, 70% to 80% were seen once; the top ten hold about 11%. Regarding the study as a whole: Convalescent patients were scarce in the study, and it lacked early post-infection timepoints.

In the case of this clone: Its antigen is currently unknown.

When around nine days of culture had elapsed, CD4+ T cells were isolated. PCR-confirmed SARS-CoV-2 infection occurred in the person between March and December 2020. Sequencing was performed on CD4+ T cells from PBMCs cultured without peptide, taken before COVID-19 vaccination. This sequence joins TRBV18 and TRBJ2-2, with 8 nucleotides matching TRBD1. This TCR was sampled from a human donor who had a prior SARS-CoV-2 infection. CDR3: CASSPLHLFQGAKNTGELFF. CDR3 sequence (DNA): TGTGCCAGCTCACCACTGCACCTTTTCCAGGGGGCAAAGAACACCGGGGAGCTGTTTTTT.